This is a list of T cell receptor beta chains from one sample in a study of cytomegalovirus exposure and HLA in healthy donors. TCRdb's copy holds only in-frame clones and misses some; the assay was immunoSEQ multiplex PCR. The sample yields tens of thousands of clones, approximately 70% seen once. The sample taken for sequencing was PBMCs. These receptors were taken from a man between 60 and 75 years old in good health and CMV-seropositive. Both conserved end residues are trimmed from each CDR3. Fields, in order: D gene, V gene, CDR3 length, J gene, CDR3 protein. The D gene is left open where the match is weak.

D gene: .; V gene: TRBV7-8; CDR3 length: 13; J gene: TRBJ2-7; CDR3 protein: ASSLANTGYYEQY
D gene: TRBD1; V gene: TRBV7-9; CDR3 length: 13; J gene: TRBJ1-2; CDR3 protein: ASSLEGQVNYGYT
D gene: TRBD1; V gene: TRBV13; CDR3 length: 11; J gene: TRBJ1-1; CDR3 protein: ASSLGDRAEAF
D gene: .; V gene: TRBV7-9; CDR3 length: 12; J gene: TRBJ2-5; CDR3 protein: ASSLPTPAETQY
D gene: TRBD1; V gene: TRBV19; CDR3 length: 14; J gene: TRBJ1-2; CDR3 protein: ASSYRDRVALYGYT
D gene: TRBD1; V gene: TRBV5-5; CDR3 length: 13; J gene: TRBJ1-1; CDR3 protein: ASSSFGTGGPEAF
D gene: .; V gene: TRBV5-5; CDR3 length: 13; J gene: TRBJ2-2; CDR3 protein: ASSGGNPAAGELF
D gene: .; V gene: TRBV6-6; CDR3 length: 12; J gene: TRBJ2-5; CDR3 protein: ASGQGGATVEQY
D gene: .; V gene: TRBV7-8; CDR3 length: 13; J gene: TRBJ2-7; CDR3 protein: ASSLGGGRAYEQY
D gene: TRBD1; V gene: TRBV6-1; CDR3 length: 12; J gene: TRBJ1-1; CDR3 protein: ASSFRDRGSEAF
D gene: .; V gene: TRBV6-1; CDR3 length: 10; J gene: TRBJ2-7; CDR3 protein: ASGAGAYEQY
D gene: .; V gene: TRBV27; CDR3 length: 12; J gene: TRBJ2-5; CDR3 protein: ASSLLGNQETQY
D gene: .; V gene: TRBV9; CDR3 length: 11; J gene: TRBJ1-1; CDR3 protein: ASSLGGDTEAF
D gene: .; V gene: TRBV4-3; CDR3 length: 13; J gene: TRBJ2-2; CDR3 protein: ASSQGGGNTGELF
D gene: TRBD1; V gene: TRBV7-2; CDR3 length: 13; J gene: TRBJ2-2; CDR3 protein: ASSFHTGAAGELF
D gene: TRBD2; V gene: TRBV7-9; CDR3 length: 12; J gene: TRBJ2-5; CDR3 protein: ASSSPGTSRTQY
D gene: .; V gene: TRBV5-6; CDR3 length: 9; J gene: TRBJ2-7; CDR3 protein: ASSSVYEQY
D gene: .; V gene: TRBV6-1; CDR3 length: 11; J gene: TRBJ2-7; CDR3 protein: ASSELTRGEQY
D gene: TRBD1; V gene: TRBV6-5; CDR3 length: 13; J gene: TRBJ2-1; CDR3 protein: ASSSPGTGNNEQF
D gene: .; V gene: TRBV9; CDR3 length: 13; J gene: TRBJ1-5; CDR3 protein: ASSAGGQSNQPQH
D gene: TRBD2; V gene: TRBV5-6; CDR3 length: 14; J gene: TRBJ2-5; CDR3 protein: ASVHRRGGGTETQY
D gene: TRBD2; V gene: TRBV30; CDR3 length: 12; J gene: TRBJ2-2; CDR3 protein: AWGTSGGTGELF
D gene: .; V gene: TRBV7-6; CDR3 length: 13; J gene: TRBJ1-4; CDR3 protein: ASSFGAATNEKLF
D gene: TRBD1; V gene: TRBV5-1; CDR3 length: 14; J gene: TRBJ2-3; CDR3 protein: ASTRGTGSLTDTQY
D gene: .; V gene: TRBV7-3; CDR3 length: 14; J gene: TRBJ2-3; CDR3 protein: ASSFSGTTRTDTQY
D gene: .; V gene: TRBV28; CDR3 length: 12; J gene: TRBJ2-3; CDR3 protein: ASSFGGPTDTQY
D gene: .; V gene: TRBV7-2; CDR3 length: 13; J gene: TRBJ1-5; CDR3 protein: ASSQGGQSNQPQH
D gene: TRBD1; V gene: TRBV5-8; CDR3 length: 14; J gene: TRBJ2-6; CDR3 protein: ASSSRTGTGANVLT
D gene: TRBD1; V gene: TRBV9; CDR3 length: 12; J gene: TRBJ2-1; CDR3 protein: ASSQGTGGYEQF
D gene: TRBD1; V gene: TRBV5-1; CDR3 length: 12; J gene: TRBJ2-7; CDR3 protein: ASSSGQGTYEQY
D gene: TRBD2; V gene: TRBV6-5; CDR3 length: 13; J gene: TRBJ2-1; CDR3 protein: ASSLSGGPYNEQF
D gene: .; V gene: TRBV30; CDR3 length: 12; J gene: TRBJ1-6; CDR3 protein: AWRRGGVNSPLH
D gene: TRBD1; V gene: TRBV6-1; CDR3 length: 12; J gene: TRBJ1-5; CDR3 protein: ASSEFRGPQPQH
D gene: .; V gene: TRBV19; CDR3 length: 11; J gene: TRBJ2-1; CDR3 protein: ASSISTYNEQF
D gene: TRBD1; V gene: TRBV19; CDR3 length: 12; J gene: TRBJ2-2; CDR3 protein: ATPTGELPGELF
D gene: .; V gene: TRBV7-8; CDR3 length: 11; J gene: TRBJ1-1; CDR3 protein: ASSLNVVTEAF
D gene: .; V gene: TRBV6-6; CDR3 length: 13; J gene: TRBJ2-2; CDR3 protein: ASRPTRSTTGELF
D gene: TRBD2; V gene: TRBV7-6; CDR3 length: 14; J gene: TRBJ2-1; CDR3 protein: ASTRLAGGYYNEQF
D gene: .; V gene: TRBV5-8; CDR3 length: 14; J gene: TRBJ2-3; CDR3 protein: ASSSGGKPGGDTQY
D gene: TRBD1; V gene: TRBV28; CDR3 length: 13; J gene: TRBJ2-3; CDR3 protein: ASSFRDRASGTQY
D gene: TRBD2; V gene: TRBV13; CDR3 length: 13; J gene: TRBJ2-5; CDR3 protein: ASSLEPGRGETQY
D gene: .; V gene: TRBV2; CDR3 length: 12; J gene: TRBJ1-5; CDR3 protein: ASSPTASNQPQH
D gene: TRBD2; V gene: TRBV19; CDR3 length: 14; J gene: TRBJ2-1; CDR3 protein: ASSPRGTSVYNEQF
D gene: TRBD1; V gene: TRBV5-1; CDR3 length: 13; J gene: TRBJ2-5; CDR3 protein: ASSVGDRAGETQY
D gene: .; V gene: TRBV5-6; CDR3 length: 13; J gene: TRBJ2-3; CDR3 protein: ASSFWLVGGDTQY
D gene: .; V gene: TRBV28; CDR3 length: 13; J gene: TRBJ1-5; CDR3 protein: ASRETAGGNQPQH
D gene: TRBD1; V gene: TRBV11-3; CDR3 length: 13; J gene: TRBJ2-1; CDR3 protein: ASSLGSLTGDEQF
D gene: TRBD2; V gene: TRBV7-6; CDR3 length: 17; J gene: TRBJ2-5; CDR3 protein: VSSLVPPGGGRAQETQY
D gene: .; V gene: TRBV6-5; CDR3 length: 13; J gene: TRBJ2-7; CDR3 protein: ASKRQGQGLGEQY